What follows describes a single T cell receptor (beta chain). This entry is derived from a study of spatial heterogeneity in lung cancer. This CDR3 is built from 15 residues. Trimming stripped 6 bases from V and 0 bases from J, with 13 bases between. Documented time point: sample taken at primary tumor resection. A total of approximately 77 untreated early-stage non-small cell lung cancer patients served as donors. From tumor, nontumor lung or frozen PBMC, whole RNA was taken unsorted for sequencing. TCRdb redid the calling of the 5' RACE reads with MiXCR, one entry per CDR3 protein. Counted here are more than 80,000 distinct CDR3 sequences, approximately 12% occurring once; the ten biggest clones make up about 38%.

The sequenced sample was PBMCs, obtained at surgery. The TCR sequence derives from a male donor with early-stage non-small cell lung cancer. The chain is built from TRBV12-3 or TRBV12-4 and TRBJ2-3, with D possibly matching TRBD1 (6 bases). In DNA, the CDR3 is TGTGCCAGCAGCCAAGACAGGAGTAGCACAGATACGCAGTATTTT. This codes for CASSQDRSSTDTQYF.